Listed here are 23 T cell receptor beta chains from one sample, sequenced in a study of blood T cell repertoires in COVID-19. Some clones are missing from TCRdb's copy, which holds only in-frame ones; the method was immunoSEQ multiplex PCR. The data contain over 400,000 clones, roughly nine tenths of them seen just once; the ten biggest clones take up 8% to 9.5%. The sequencing sample was made of PBMCs or T cells enriched from blood (not recorded which). The receptors were gathered from a woman aged 60 to 75 who had recovered from COVID-19.

J is TRBJ2-7 and V is TRBV13; the match to TRBD2 covers 10 bases. The CDR3 is 14 amino acids. Trimming at V came to 2 bases and at J to 4 bases, leaving 2 bases not matched to a gene. Germline V CDR1 and CDR2: PRHDT, FYEKMQ (reference sequence). The CDR3, as DNA: TGTGCCAGCAGCTTATCTAGCGGGGGTTACGAGCAGTACTTC. Translating it yields CASSLSSGGYEQYF. The whole variable domain, remainder taken from reference TRBV13 and TRBJ2-7, is AAGVIQSPRHLIKEKRETATLKCYPIPRHDTVYWYQQGPGQDPQFLISFYEKMQSDKGSIPDRFSAQQFSDYHSELNMSSLELGDSALYFCASSLSSGGYEQYFGPGTRLTVT.

This rearrangement joins TRBV19 to TRBJ1-2; the D gene is possibly TRBD1 (6 bases). Germline CDR1 reads LNHDA; CDR2 reads SQIVND (reference sequence). V was shortened by 3 bases and J by 6 bases, with 20 bases between the two germline ends. The CDR3 contains 16 residues. The CDR3 DNA reads TGTGCCAGTAGTATCCAGGGGAGAATTTCAACTAATGGCTACACCTTC. Protein: CASSIQGRISTNGYTF.

The V call is TRBV7-9, the J call TRBJ2-3, with 10 nucleotides matching TRBD2. CDR3 length equals 15 residues. Germline assignment: CDR1 SEHNR and CDR2 FQNEAQ (reference sequence). J lost 8 bases, V lost 5 bases, and 10 bases had no gene match. The DNA for the CDR3 is TGTGCCAGCAGCATCAAAGCGGGGGGGCTCGGTACGCAGTATTTT. Its protein product is CASSIKAGGLGTQYF.

The chain has TRBV19 and TRBJ1-1, with D perhaps matching TRBD1 (5 bases). This CDR3 has 17 residues. V was cut by 9 bases and J by 0 bases, with 23 bases left in between. Germline CDR1 LNHDA, CDR2 SQIVND (reference sequence). The CDR3 DNA reads TGTGCCAGCTCAGGGAACGCGTGGGGGGTAGTGAACACTGAAGCTTTCTTT. It specifies CASSGNAWGVVNTEAFF.

Of note for this clone: The same CDR3 arises from other DNA sequences in this sample as well. The rearrangement uses TRBV7-9 and TRBJ1-4; D possibly corresponds to TRBD1 (6 bases). V lost 5 bases and J 2 bases, leaving 9 bases between the germline ends. Per the germline V gene, CDR1 is SEHNR and CDR2 is FQNEAQ (reference sequence). The CDR3 is made up of 14 amino acids. Here the CDR3 DNA reads TGTGCCAGCAGCCTCGACAGGACTAATGAAAAACTGTTTTTT. Translating gives CASSLDRTNEKLFF.

J is TRBJ1-3 and V is TRBV3-1 (or the pseudogene TRBV3-2); TRBD1 aligns across 8 bases. Looked up from germline, CDR1 is LGHDT and CDR2 is YNNKEL (reference sequence). This CDR3 has 16 residues. Trimming cost V 4 bases and J 4 bases; bases outside gene matches: 9. The CDR3, as DNA: TGTGCCAGCAGCCCGCCGGACAGGGTTTTCGGAAACACCATATATTTT. Translating it yields CASSPPDRVFGNTIYF.

The rearrangement uses TRBV13 and TRBJ1-4; no firm D call. CDR1 is PRHDT and CDR2 is FYEKMQ in the germline V gene (reference sequence). Deletions cut 4 bases from V and 7 bases from J, with 25 bases between. This CDR3 is 18 amino acids long. The CDR3, as DNA: TGTGCCAGCAGCTCCGCCCCGCAAGTACGAGCATCGTGTGAAAAACTGTTTTTT. This gives the protein CASSSAPQVRASCEKLFF.

J is TRBJ1-1 and V is TRBV27; the match to TRBD1 covers 8 bases. The CDR3 sequence is 17 residues long. V shed 5 bases and J 0 bases; nucleotides not matched to a gene: 11. Germline V gene lookup returns CDR1 MNHEY and CDR2 SMNVEV (reference sequence). The CDR3 is CASSEGQGITMNTEAFF. For the CDR3, the DNA is TGTGCCAGCAGTGAAGGACAGGGAATTACGATGAACACTGAAGCTTTCTTT.

The rearrangement links TRBV3-1 (or the pseudogene TRBV3-2) to TRBJ2-5; 7 bases are a match to TRBD2. After removal of 5 bases from V and 1 base from J, the junction contained 13 bases not matched to a gene. The CDR3 is 17 residues long. CDR1 LGHDT and CDR2 YNNKEL come from the germline V gene (reference sequence). The CDR3 spells CASSSRLLPGGQETQYF. The CDR3 coding sequence is TGTGCCAGCAGCAGCCGCCTACTACCGGGGGGCCAAGAGACCCAGTACTTC.

This clone was seen once. The chain recombines TRBV14 with TRBJ1-2; TRBD1 matches 7 bases. The trim removed 4 bases at V and 2 bases at J, leaving 7 bases unmatched. The germline gives CDR1 SGHDN, CDR2 FVKESK. CDR3 length equals 15 residues. The CDR3 protein is CASSRNRGANYGYTF. The CDR3 DNA sequence: TGTGCCAGCAGCCGTAACAGGGGAGCAAACTATGGCTACACCTTC.

V usage is TRBV6-5 and J usage is TRBJ1-3; 7 bases align to TRBD1. In germline, CDR1 is MNHEY, CDR2 SVGAGI. The V segment lost 6 bases and the J segment 2 bases; nucleotides outside the gene matches: 4. The CDR3 contains 14 residues. CDR3 in DNA: TGTGCCAGCAGGGCGACAGGGACTGGAAACACCATATATTTT. It yields the protein CASRATGTGNTIYF.

This chain uses TRBV7-2 with TRBJ2-1; 7 bases match TRBD1. V was clipped by 3 bases and J by 4 bases; unmatched bases: 9. The CDR3 covers 16 residues. Germline CDR1 is SGHTA and CDR2 is FQGNSA. CDR3: CASSLASGTAYNEQFF. The CDR3 DNA is TGTGCCAGCAGCTTGGCTTCCGGGACAGCTTACAATGAGCAGTTCTTC.

The genes are TRBV5-8 and TRBJ2-2; D is possibly TRBD2 (6 bases). CDR1 and CDR2 from the germline V gene are SGHTS and YDEGEE. Trimming left V 2 bases short and J 0 bases short, with 11 bases between. This CDR3 contains 16 residues. As DNA, the CDR3 is TGTGCCAGCAGCTTCCCGCGGGGAGCGAACACCGGGGAGCTGTTTTTT. Residues: CASSFPRGANTGELFF.

CDR3 coding DNA: TGTGCCAGCAGCCCTAGGGGGCGTCCAGAGCAGTTCTTC. It translates to CASSPRGRPEQFF. The chain is built from TRBV9 and TRBJ2-1; 7 bases are a match to TRBD1. Germline CDR1 is SGDLS and CDR2 is YYNGEE. V was pared by 4 bases and J by 10 bases, with 8 bases of the junction left unmatched. This CDR3 has 13 residues.

The chain carries TRBV5-1 and TRBJ2-7; a possible D gene is TRBD2 (6 bases). V gave up 7 bases and J gave up 5 bases, with 22 bases separating them. The CDR3 spans 15 residues. The germline CDR1 and CDR2 sequences are SGHRS and YFSETQ. The CDR3 coding sequence is TGCGCCAGCGGAGCAAAAGCGGGTTCAATAGACGAGCAGTACGTC. Amino acids: CASGAKAGSIDEQYV.

The chain uses TRBV11-2 and TRBJ2-5; weak D call: TRBD1 (6 bases). The V and J ends lost 6 bases and 7 bases respectively, with 18 bases between them. The CDR3 consists of 14 residues. Germline lookup yields CDR1 SGHAT and CDR2 FQNNGV. The CDR3 protein is CASRAIQGPGTQYF. The CDR3 DNA follows: TGTGCCAGCAGAGCGATACAGGGTCCAGGGACCCAGTACTTC.

This sequence joins TRBV24-1 and TRBJ2-3; 8 bases agree with TRBD2. Germline-derived CDR1 and CDR2 are KGHDR and SFDVKD. With 0 bases clipped from V and 1 base from J, the junction kept 8 bases outside the gene matches. The CDR3 has 18 amino acids. CDR3 amino acids: CATSDLQSLAGRTDTQYF. In DNA, the CDR3 is TGTGCCACCAGTGATTTGCAGTCGCTAGCGGGCCGCACAGATACGCAGTATTTT.

This chain uses TRBV5-4 with TRBJ1-2; 9 bases align to TRBD1. The length of the CDR3 is 16 residues. With 0 bases clipped from V and 4 bases from J, the junction kept 7 bases outside the gene matches. CDR1 and CDR2 from the germline V gene are SGHNT and YYREEE (reference sequence). DNA for the CDR3: TGTGCCAGCAGCTTGGAAGGGACAGGGCTCCTCTATGGCTACACCTTC. Translated: CASSLEGTGLLYGYTF.

CDR3 region: CASSRQGASTDTQYF. CDR3 coding DNA: TGTGCCAGCAGCAGACAGGGGGCTAGCACAGATACGCAGTATTTT. This chain joins TRBV6-5 and TRBJ2-3, with TRBD1 matching 10 bases. V gave up 6 bases and J gave up 0 bases; unmatched junction bases: 3. Germline V gene lookup returns CDR1 MNHEY and CDR2 SVGAGI. CDR3 size: 15 residues.

The CDR3 DNA sequence: TGTGCCACGACCCCCGGCTCCGGCCTAGCGGGGGTCTGGTACCAAGAGACCCAGTACTTC. Protein sequence: CATTPGSGLAGVWYQETQYF. This chain joins TRBV24-1 and TRBJ2-5; TRBD2 matches at 10 bases. CDR1 is KGHDR, CDR2 SFDVKD, per germline. The CDR3 is 20 residues long. V trimming: 10 bases; J trimming: 0 bases; junction bases outside the gene matches: 22.

This clone came up once. V and J are TRBV4-1 and TRBJ2-7; TRBD2 matches at 9 bases. Germline V CDR1 and CDR2: MGHRA, YSYEKL. The CDR3 extends over 16 amino acids. The J segment lost 2 bases and the V segment lost 2 bases, leaving 7 bases of the junction unmatched. The CDR3 DNA is TGCGCCAGCAGCCAACCACTCCGCGGGGGGGCCTACGAGCAGTACTTC. Translation: CASSQPLRGGAYEQYF.

The V and J genes are TRBV5-1 and TRBJ2-2, with a tentative D call TRBD2 (5 bases). V was cut by 0 bases and J by 6 bases, with 9 bases left in between. There are 14 residues in the CDR3. CDR1 and CDR2 (germline): SGHRS, YFSETQ. CDR3 loop: CASSLGRAPGELFF. The DNA of the CDR3 is TGCGCCAGCAGCTTGGGGCGGGCTCCCGGGGAGCTGTTTTTT. The variable domain in full, completed from reference TRBV5-1 and TRBJ2-2, reads KAGVTQTPRYLIKTRGQQVTLSCSPISGHRSVSWYQQTPGQGLQFLFEYFSETQRNKGNFPGRFSGRQFSNSRSEMNVSTLELGDSALYLCASSLGRAPGELFFGEGSRLTVL.

The chain links TRBV18 to TRBJ1-1; tentatively, D is TRBD1 (5 bases). Trimming took off 6 bases at V and 3 bases at J, with 8 bases between the two ends. This CDR3 comprises 12 residues. Looked up from germline, CDR1 is KGHSH and CDR2 is LQKENI. The CDR3 spells CASSVRDTEAFF. CDR3 nucleotides: TGTGCCAGCTCTGTCAGGGACACTGAAGCTTTCTTT.